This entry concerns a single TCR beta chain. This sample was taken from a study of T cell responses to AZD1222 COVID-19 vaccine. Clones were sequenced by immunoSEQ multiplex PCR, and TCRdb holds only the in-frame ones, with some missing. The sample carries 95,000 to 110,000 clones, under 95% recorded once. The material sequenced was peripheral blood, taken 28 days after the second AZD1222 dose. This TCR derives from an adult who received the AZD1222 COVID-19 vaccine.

CDR3 coding DNA: TGTGCCAGCACCACCCCTGGGAGGGGACCCAATCAGCCCCAGCATTTT. This gives the protein CASTTPGRGPNQPQHF. The V and J genes are TRBV28 and TRBJ1-5; a possible D gene is TRBD1 (5 bases). V was pared by 7 bases and J by 3 bases, with 19 bases between. Germline lookup yields CDR1 MDHEN and CDR2 SYDVKM. The CDR3 is 16 residues long.